The next 14 T cell receptor beta chains were all read from a single sample in a study of memory CD4+ T cells and cytomegalovirus serostatus. Single viable CD3+CD4+CD8-CD45RO+ cells were sorted as the memory CD4+ T cells. The table came from immunoSEQ multiplex PCR; TCRdb's copy has only in-frame clones and leaves some out. The sample holds 50,000 to 75,000 clones, roughly 80% seen once. The sample consisted of memory CD4+ T cells from blood. These receptor sequences come from an adult in good health and CMV-seronegative.

The chain has TRBV7-9 and TRBJ2-3, with 7 nucleotides matching TRBD2. CDR3 length: 16 residues. V gave up 3 bases and J gave up 0 bases; unmatched junction bases: 6. Germline CDR1 is SEHNR and CDR2 is FQNEAQ (reference sequence). Here the CDR3 reads CASSFSSGPSTDTQYF. CDR3 DNA: TGTGCCAGCAGCTTTTCTAGCGGACCTAGCACAGATACGCAGTATTTT. Full variable domain (outside the CDR3, taken from reference TRBV7-9 and TRBJ2-3): DTGVSQNPRHKITKRGQNVTFRCDPISEHNRLYWYRQTLGQGPEFLTYFQNEAQLEKSRLLSDRFSAERPKGSFSTLEIQRTEQGDSAMYLCASSFSSGPSTDTQYFGPGTRLTVL.

In nucleotides, the CDR3 is TGTGCCAGCAGTCCGCGCCACTCTAATTCACCCCTCCACTTT. Protein: CASSPRHSNSPLHF. This chain joins TRBV5-4 and TRBJ1-6; D is unresolved. The CDR3 loop spans 14 amino acids. V lost 5 bases and J 6 bases, leaving 12 bases between the germline ends. Per germline, CDR1 SGHNT and CDR2 YYREEE (reference sequence).

The chain is built from TRBV5-4 and TRBJ1-1, with D maybe TRBD1 (5 bases). V lost 1 base and J lost 0, with 13 bases in between. CDR1 and CDR2 from the germline V gene are SGHNT and YYREEE (reference sequence). This CDR3 is 16 amino acids long. CDR3 nucleotide sequence: TGTGCCAGCAGCTTGCAAGGGGCTTTCATGAACACTGAAGCTTTCTTT. Amino acid sequence: CASSLQGAFMNTEAFF.

The chain joins TRBV30 to TRBJ1-1; 8 bases line up with TRBD1. Trimming removed 2 bases from V and 4 bases from J; junction bases left unmatched: 12. The CDR3 extends over 16 amino acids. Germline V gene data show CDR1 as GTSNPN and CDR2 as SVGIG (reference sequence). The CDR3 loop is CAWSPGQGAVGTEAFF. Here the CDR3 DNA reads TGTGCCTGGAGTCCCGGGCAGGGGGCAGTTGGCACTGAAGCTTTCTTT.

The chain links TRBV7-3 to TRBJ2-1, with TRBD2 matching over 16 bases. With V trimmed by 2 bases and J by 7 bases, 5 bases remained unmatched. The germline gives CDR1 SGHTA, CDR2 FQGTGA. This CDR3 has 17 residues. This CDR3 is CASSLVPGLAGGNEQFF. DNA for the CDR3: TGTGCCAGCAGCTTAGTCCCGGGACTAGCGGGAGGGAATGAGCAGTTCTTC. Full variable domain (missing parts from reference TRBV7-3 and TRBJ2-1): GAGVSQTPSNKVTEKGKYVELRCDPISGHTALYWYRQSLGQGPEFLIYFQGTGAADDSGLPNDRFFAVRPEGSVSTLKIQRTERGDSAVYLCASSLVPGLAGGNEQFFGPGTRLTVL.

The CDR3 protein is CASKRDDEKLFF. CDR3 sequence (DNA): TGTGCCAGCAAGCGGGACGATGAAAAACTGTTTTTT. The chain carries TRBV6-6 and TRBJ1-4; D perhaps matches TRBD1 (5 bases). Germline CDR1 reads MNHNY; CDR2 reads SVGAGI (reference sequence). CDR3 length equals 12 residues. The V and J ends lost 7 bases and 6 bases respectively, with 9 bases between them.

The rearrangement uses TRBV5-1 and TRBJ2-2; 9 nucleotides align to TRBD1. The V gene's germline CDR1 is SGHRS and CDR2 YFSETQ. With V trimmed by 1 base and J by 1 base, 2 bases remained unmatched. The CDR3 is made up of 16 amino acids. CDR3 bases: TGCGCCAGCAGCTTGACGGGACAGGGGAACACCGGGGAGCTGTTTTTT. Residues: CASSLTGQGNTGELFF.

The chain combines TRBV18 with TRBJ2-7; TRBD1 or TRBD2 may be the D gene (5 bases each). V was shortened by 3 bases and J by 0 bases, with 12 bases between the two germline ends. The CDR3 totals 15 residues. Per germline, CDR1 KGHSH and CDR2 LQKENI. CDR3 DNA sequence: TGTGCCAGCTCACCCTCTTGGGGGAGCTCCTACGAGCAGTACTTC. Translation: CASSPSWGSSYEQYF.

J is TRBJ2-7 and V is TRBV10-3, with D maybe TRBD2 (5 bases). The CDR3 sequence is 13 residues long. Looked up from germline, CDR1 is ENHRY and CDR2 is SYGVKD. The V end lost 3 bases, the J end lost 6 bases, and 12 bases lay between the germline ends. The CDR3 loop is CAISDRDSSEQYF. The CDR3 DNA sequence: TGTGCCATCAGTGACCGGGATTCCAGCGAGCAGTACTTC.

This clone was detected only a few times. The chain couples TRBV7-2 to TRBJ1-3; D not resolved. Germline loops: CDR1 SGHTA, CDR2 FQGNSA. Trimming stripped 1 base from V and 6 bases from J, with 4 bases between. The CDR3 is 12 amino acids. In nucleotides, the CDR3 is TGTGCCAGCAGCTTAGTTGTAAACACCATATATTTT. It yields the protein CASSLVVNTIYF.

As for this clone: Its ends do not fully match the called genes, so a read error is possible. This same CDR3 is encoded by further DNA sequences in the sample. The chain employs TRBV4-2 and TRBJ2-6; 8 bases are a match to TRBD2. Germline CDR1 reads LGHNA; CDR2 reads YNFKEQ. The CDR3 runs 21 residues. The CDR3 nucleotides read TGTGCCAGTAGCCAAGAGTGGATTAAGAGCGGGAGAGAATCTGGGGCCAACGTCCTGACTTTC. This gives the protein CASSQEWIKSGRESGANVLTF.

This clone has just a few counts. The chain links TRBV4-2 to TRBJ1-1, with 9 bases identical to TRBD1. The CDR3 length is 14 residues. Germline V gene lookup returns CDR1 LGHNA and CDR2 YNFKEQ. V lost 0 bases, J lost 8 bases, and 4 bases stayed unmatched. CDR3 sequence reads: CASSQEWDRAEAFF. CDR3 bases: TGTGCCAGCAGCCAAGAATGGGACAGGGCGGAAGCTTTCTTT.

This clone has more than one count but fewer than ten. This rearrangement joins TRBV1 to TRBJ1-2; the table's TRBD1 call for D was not verified on the DNA. TRBV1 is described as a pseudogene. The CDR3 length is 18 residues. The DNA of the CDR3 is TGCACCAGCAGCCAAGTGCCGACAGGGAGGTTATCTAACTATGGCTACACCTTC. Encoded protein: CTSSQVPTGRLSNYGYTF.

This clone has only one observation. The chain joins TRBV2 to TRBJ1-1; D unresolved. CDR1 and CDR2 (germline): SNHLY, FYNNEI. The CDR3 runs to 14 residues. The V gene lost 6 bases and the J gene lost 5 bases, with 16 bases spanning the gap. The CDR3 bases are TGTGCCAGCAGGGAGCGCATCGGAGTTACTGAAGCTTTCTTT. It yields the protein CASRERIGVTEAFF.